This T cell receptor (beta chain) was retrieved from a study of cytomegalovirus exposure and HLA in healthy donors. Study background: The study placed approximately 81% of its approximately 400 genotyped donors in the Caucasian-associated ancestry cluster.

60 Vbeta and 13 Jbeta primers were used in PCR. Here immunoSEQ multiplex PCR was the method, and the copy in TCRdb shows in-frame clones only, minus some. The table includes about 160,000 clones, approximately 80% detected once. Germline CDR1 reads SNHLY; CDR2 reads FYNNEI. This CDR3 spans 14 amino acids. V lost 4 bases to trimming and J lost 3 bases, with 12 bases between them. The genes are TRBV2 and TRBJ2-5, with D possibly matching TRBD1 (7 bases). Sequencing input: PBMCs. This TCR derives from a man younger than 30 in good health and CMV-seronegative. This CDR3 is CASSGTRGEETQYF. CDR3 bases: TGTGCCAGCAGTGGTACCAGGGGGGAAGAGACCCAGTACTTC.